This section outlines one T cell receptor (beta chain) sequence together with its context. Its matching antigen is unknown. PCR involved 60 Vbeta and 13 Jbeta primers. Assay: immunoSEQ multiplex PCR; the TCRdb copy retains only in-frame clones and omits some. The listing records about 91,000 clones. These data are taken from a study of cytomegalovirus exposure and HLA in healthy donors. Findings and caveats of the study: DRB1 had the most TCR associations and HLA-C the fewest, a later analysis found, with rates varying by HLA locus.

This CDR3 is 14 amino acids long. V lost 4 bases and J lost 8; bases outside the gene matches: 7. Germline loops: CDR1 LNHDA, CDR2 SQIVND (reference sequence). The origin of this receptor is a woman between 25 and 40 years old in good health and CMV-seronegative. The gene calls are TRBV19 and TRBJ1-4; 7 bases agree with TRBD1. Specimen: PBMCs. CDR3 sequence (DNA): TGTGCCAGTAGTACCACAGGGGTAGGGGAAAAACTGTTTTTT. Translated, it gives CASSTTGVGEKLFF.